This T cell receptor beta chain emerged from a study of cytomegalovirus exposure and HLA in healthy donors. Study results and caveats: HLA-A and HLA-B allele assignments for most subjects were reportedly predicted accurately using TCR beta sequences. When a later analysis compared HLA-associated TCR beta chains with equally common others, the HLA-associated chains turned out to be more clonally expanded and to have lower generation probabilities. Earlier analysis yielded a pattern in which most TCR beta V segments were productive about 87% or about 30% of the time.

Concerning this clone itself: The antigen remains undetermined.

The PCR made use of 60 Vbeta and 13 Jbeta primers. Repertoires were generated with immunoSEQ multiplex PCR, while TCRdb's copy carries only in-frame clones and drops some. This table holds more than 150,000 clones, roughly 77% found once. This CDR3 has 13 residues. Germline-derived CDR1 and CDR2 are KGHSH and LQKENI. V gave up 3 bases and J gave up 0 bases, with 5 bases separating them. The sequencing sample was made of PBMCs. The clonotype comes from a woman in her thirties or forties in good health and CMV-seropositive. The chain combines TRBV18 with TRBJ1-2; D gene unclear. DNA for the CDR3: TGTGCCAGCTCACCTCCAGCTAACTATGGCTACACCTTC. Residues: CASSPPANYGYTF.